The 10 T cell receptor beta chains below come from one sample, sequenced in a study of blood T cell repertoires in COVID-19. TCRdb's copy holds only in-frame clones and misses some; the assay was immunoSEQ multiplex PCR. The table shows more than 200,000 clones, with more than 65% occurring only once. The sequenced sample was peripheral blood. The origin of the receptors is a woman in her thirties or forties with active or convalescent COVID-19.

This clone occurred many times. The chain links TRBV6-5 to TRBJ1-2; tentative D call: TRBD1 (6 bases). V was shortened by 7 bases and J by 8 bases, with 17 bases between the two germline ends. This CDR3 has 13 residues. Germline lookup yields CDR1 MNHEY and CDR2 SVGAGI. CDR3 in DNA: TGTGCCAGCAACGAGGGGGGGACTCTCGGCTACACCTTC. This codes for CASNEGGTLGYTF.

In this sample, this clone turned up a few times. The chain links TRBV7-2 to TRBJ1-5, with D perhaps TRBD1 (6 bases). Germline V gene lookup returns CDR1 SGHTA and CDR2 FQGNSA. V lost 6 bases and J lost 6, with 12 bases in between. The CDR3 is 13 residues long. The CDR3 here is CASSFDRFQPQHF. As DNA, the CDR3 is TGTGCCAGCAGTTTCGACAGGTTTCAGCCCCAGCATTTT.

This clone appeared once. This chain joins TRBV2 and TRBJ2-1; 9 nucleotides match TRBD1. Germline loops: CDR1 SNHLY, CDR2 FYNNEI. The CDR3 runs 15 residues. Trimming at V came to 8 bases and at J to 5 bases, leaving 10 bases not matched to a gene. The CDR3 DNA follows: TGTGCCAGCCCCAGGCCGGGGACAGGGAACAATGAGCAGTTCTTC. It translates to CASPRPGTGNNEQFF. Supplemented by reference TRBV2 and TRBJ2-1, the full variable domain reads EPEVTQTPSHQVTQMGQEVILRCVPISNHLYFYWYRQILGQKVEFLVSFYNNEISEKSEIFDDQFSVERPDGSNFTLKIRSTKLEDSAMYFCASPRPGTGNNEQFFGPGTRLTVL.

The rearrangement links TRBV4-1 to TRBJ2-5; 9 positions match TRBD2. The length of the CDR3 is 17 residues. Germline values: CDR1 MGHRA, CDR2 YSYEKL. V lost 0 bases and J lost 5; bases outside the gene matches: 10. The CDR3 reads CASSQEGLSGGVETQYF. The CDR3 DNA reads TGCGCCAGCAGCCAAGAGGGACTTAGCGGGGGAGTGGAGACCCAGTACTTC.

A single count supports this clone. This chain joins TRBV6-1 and TRBJ2-5; D gene uncertain. The CDR3 has 16 amino acids. Germline CDR1 MNHNS, CDR2 SASEGT. Deletions cut 2 bases from V and 2 bases from J, with 15 bases between. The CDR3 DNA is TGTGCCAGCAGTGAACGCCACCCGAACTTACAAGAGACCCAGTACTTC. This translates into CASSERHPNLQETQYF.

This chain connects TRBV5-6 to TRBJ1-4; the D gene is possibly TRBD1 (6 bases). Trimming took 3 bases from V and 8 from J, leaving 17 bases between them. CDR3 length: 15 residues. Per the germline V gene, CDR1 is SGHDT and CDR2 is YYEEEE. The CDR3 DNA reads as TGTGCCAGCAGCTCAGGACAGCCCAGAGGGGAAAAACTGTTTTTT. Residues: CASSSGQPRGEKLFF.

The rearrangement links TRBV24-1 to TRBJ1-2; D is perhaps TRBD1 (5 bases). Trimming cost V 5 bases and J 0 bases, with 6 bases left between them. The CDR3 sequence is 13 residues long. CDR1 is KGHDR, CDR2 SFDVKD, per germline. In DNA form, the CDR3 reads TGTGCCACCAGTGCCAGGGCTAACTATGGCTACACCTTC. This encodes CATSARANYGYTF.

The V and J genes are TRBV19 and TRBJ1-5, with D perhaps TRBD1 (5 bases). Looked up from germline, CDR1 is LNHDA and CDR2 is SQIVND (reference sequence). The CDR3 totals 16 residues. The germline V and J ends were trimmed by 2 bases and 0 bases, with 11 bases remaining between them. CDR3 residues: CASSIRGGVSNQPQHF. For the CDR3, the DNA is TGTGCCAGTAGTATAAGGGGAGGGGTTAGCAATCAGCCCCAGCATTTT.

The J gene is TRBJ1-4, the V gene TRBV5-1; TRBD1 matches 12 bases. Germline CDR1 SGHRS, CDR2 YFSETQ. V shed 3 bases, J shed 3 bases, and the junction held 6 bases outside the gene matches. There are 17 residues in the CDR3. The chain's CDR3 is CASSSGTGGAANEKLFF. CDR3 coding DNA: TGCGCCAGCAGCTCCGGGACAGGGGGCGCGGCTAATGAAAAACTGTTTTTT.

The chain carries TRBV21-1 and TRBJ1-3; the D call TRBD1 from the table was never checked on the DNA. TRBV21-1 is termed a pseudogene. The CDR3 sequence is 16 residues long. The CDR3 DNA is TGTGCCAGCAGCAGGAAACAGGGGGGGGCTGGAAACACCATATATTTT. It is translated as CASSRKQGGAGNTIYF.